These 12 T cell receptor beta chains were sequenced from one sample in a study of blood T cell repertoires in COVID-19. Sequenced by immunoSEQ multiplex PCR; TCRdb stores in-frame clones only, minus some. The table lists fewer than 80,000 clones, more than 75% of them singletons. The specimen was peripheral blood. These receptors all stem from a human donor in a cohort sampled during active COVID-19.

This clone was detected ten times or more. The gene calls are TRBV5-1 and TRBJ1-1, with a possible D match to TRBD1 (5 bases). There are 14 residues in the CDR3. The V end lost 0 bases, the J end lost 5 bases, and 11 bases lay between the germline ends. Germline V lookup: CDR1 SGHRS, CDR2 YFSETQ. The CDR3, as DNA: TGCGCCAGCAGCTTGGCTGGGGGGGGAACTGAAGCTTTCTTT. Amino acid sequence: CASSLAGGGTEAFF.

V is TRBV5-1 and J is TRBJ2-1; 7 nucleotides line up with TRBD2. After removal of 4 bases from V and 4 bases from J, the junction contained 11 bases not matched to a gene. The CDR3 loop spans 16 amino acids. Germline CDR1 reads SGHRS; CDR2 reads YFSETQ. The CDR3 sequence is CASSRRGGGAYNEQFF. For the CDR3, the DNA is TGCGCCAGCAGCCGGCGTGGCGGGGGAGCTTACAATGAGCAGTTCTTC. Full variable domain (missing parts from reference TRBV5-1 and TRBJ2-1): KAGVTQTPRYLIKTRGQQVTLSCSPISGHRSVSWYQQTPGQGLQFLFEYFSETQRNKGNFPGRFSGRQFSNSRSEMNVSTLELGDSALYLCASSRRGGGAYNEQFFGPGTRLTVL.

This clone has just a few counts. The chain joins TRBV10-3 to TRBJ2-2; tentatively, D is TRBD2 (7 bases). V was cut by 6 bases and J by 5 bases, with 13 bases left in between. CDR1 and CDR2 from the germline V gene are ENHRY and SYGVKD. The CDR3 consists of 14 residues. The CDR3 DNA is TGTGCCATCAGAGGGGGGGCCGGGACCGGGGAGCTGTTTTTT. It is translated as CAIRGGAGTGELFF.

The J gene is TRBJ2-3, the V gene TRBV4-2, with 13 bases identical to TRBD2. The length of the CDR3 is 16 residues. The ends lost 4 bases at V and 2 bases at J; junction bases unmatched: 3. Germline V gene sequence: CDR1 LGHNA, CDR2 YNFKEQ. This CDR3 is CASSPGLAGHTDTQYF. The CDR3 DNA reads TGTGCCAGCAGCCCGGGACTAGCGGGGCACACAGATACGCAGTATTTT.

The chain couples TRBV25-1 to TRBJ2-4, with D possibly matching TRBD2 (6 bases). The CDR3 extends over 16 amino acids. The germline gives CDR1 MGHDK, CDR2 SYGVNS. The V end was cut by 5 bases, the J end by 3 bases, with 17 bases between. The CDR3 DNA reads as TGTGCCAGCAGTACCGGGGGTATGTGGAGCAAAAACATTCAGTACTTC. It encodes CASSTGGMWSKNIQYF.

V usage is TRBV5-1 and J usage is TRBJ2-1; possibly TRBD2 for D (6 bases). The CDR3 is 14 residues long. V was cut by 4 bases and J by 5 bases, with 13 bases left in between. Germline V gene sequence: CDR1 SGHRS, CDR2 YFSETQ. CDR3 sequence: CASSGGLNNNEQFF. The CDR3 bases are TGCGCCAGCAGCGGGGGACTCAATAACAATGAGCAGTTCTTC.

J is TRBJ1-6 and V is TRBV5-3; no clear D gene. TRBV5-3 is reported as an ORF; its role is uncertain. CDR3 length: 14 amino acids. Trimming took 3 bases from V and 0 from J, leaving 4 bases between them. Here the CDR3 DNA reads TGTGCCAGAAGCTGGAGCTCCTATAATTCACCCCTCCACTTT. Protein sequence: CARSWSSYNSPLHF.

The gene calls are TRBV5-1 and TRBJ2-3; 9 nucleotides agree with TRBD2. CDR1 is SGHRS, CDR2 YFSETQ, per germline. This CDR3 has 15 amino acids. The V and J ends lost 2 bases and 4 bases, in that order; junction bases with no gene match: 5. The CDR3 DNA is TGCGCCAGCAGCTTTCTGGGCGGGGGGGCAGATACGCAGTATTTT. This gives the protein CASSFLGGGADTQYF.

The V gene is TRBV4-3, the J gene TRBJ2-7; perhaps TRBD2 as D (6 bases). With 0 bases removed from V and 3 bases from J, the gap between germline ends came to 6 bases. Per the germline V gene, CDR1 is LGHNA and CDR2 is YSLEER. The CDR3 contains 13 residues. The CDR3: CASSQEEGYEQYF. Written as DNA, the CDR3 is TGCGCCAGCAGCCAAGAGGAGGGCTACGAGCAGTACTTC.

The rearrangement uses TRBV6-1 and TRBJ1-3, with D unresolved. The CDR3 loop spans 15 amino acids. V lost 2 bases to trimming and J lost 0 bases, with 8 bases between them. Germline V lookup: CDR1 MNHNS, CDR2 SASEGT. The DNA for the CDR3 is TGTGCCAGCAGTGAATCGGTGCGCTCTGGAAACACCATATATTTT. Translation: CASSESVRSGNTIYF.

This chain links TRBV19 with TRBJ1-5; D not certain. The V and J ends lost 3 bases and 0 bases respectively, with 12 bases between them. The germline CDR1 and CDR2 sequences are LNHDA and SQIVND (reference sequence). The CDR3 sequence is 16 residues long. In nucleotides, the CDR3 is TGTGCCAGTAGTATCAGAGCGGATACTAGCAATCAGCCCCAGCATTTT. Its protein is CASSIRADTSNQPQHF.

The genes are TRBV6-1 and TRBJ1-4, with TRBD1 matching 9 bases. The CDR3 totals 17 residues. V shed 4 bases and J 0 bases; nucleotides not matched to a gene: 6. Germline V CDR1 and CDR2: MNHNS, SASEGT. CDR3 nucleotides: TGTGCCAGCAGTGTTTCCGGGACAGGGACAACTAATGAAAAACTGTTTTTT. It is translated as CASSVSGTGTTNEKLFF.